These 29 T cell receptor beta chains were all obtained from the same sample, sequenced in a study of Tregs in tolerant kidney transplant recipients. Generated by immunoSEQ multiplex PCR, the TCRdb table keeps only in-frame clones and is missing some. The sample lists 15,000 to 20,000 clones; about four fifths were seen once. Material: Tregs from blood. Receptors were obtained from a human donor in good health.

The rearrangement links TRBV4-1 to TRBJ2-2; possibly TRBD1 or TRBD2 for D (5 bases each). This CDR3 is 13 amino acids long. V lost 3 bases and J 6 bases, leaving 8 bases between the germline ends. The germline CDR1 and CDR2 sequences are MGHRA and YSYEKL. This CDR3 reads CASSQGVPGELFF. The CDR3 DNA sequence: TGCGCCAGCAGCCAGGGGGTACCCGGGGAGCTGTTTTTT.

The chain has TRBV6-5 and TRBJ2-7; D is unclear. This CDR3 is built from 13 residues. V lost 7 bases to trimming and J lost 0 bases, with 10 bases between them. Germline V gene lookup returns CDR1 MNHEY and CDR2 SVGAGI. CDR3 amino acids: CASTKGFSYEQYF. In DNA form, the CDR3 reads TGTGCCAGCACCAAGGGCTTCTCCTACGAGCAGTACTTC.

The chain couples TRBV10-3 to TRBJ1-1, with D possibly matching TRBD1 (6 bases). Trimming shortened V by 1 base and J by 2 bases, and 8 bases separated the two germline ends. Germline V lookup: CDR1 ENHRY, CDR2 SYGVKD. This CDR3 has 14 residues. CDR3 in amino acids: CAISEWGTNTEAFF. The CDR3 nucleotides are TGTGCCATCAGTGAGTGGGGGACAAACACTGAAGCTTTCTTT.

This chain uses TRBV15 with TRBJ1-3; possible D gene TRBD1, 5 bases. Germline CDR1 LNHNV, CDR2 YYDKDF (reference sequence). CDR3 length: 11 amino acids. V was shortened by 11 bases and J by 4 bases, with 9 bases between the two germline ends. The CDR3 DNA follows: TGTGCCGCCCGGGGGGGAAACACCATATATTTT. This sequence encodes CAARGGNTIYF.

CDR3 sequence: CASSPARGGETQYF. CDR3 bases: TGTGCCAGCAGCCCCGCGAGAGGAGGAGAGACCCAGTACTTC. The chain recombines TRBV11-3 with TRBJ2-5; a possible D gene is TRBD2 (5 bases). The germline CDR1 and CDR2 sequences are SGHNT and YENEEA. This CDR3 contains 14 residues. V lost 5 bases and J lost 4, with 14 bases in between. Looking up the rest from reference TRBV11-3 and TRBJ2-5 gives the full variable domain: EAGVVQSPRYKIIEKKQPVAFWCNPISGHNTLYWYLQNLGQGPELLIRYENEEAVDDSQLPKDRFSAERLKGVDSTLKIQPAELGDSAVYLCASSPARGGETQYFGPGTRLLVL.

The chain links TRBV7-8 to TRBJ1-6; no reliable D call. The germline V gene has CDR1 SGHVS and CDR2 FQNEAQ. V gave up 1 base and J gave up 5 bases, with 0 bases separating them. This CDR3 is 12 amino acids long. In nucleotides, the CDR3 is TGTGCCAGCAGCTTAGATAATTCACCCCTCCACTTT. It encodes CASSLDNSPLHF.

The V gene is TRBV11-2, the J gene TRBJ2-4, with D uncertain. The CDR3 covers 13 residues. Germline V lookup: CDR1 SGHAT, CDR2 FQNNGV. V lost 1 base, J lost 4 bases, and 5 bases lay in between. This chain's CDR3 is CASSLGRKNIQYF. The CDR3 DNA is TGTGCCAGCAGCTTAGGCCGAAAAAACATTCAGTACTTC.

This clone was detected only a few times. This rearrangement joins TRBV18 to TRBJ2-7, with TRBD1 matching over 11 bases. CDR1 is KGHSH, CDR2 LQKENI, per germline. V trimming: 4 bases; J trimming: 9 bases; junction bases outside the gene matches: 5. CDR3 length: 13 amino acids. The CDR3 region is CASSLRTGGGQYF. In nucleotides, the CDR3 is TGTGCCAGCTCACTAAGGACAGGGGGCGGGCAGTACTTC.

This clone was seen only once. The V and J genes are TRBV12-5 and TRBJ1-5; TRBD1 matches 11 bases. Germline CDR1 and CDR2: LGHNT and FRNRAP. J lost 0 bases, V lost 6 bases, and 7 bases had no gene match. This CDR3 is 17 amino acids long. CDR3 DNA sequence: TGTGCTAGTGGACGGACAGGGGGCTCCCTTAGCAATCAGCCCCAGCATTTT. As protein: CASGRTGGSLSNQPQHF. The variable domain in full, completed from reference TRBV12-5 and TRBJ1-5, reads DARVTQTPRHKVTEMGQEVTMRCQPILGHNTVFWYRQTMMQGLELLAYFRNRAPLDDSGMPKDRFSAEMPDATLATLKIQPSEPRDSAVYFCASGRTGGSLSNQPQHFGDGTRLSIL.

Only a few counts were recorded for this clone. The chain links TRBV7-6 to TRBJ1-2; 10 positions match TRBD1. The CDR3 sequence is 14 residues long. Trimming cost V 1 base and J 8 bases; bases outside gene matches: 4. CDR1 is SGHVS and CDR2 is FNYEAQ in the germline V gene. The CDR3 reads CASSLDDRGRGYTF. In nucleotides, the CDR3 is TGTGCCAGCAGCTTAGATGACAGGGGGCGAGGCTACACCTTC.

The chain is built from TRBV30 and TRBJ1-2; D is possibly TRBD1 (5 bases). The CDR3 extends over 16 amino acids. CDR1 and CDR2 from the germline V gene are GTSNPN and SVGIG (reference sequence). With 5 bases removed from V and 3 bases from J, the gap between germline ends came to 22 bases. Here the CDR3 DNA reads TGTGCCTGGTCAAACAGCGGGGCCGGTCCTTACTATGGCTACACCTTC. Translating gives CAWSNSGAGPYYGYTF. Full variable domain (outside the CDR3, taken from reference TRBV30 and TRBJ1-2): SQTIHQWPATLVQPVGSPLSLECTVEGTSNPNLYWYRQAAGRGLQLLFYSVGIGQISSEVPQNLSASRPQDRQFILSSKKLLLSDSGFYLCAWSNSGAGPYYGYTFGSGTRLTVV.

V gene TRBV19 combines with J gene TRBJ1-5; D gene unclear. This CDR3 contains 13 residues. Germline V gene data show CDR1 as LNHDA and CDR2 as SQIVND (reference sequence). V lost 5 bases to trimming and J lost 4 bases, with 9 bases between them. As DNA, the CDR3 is TGTGCCAGTAGTGGTGGGTGGAATCAGCCCCAGCATTTT. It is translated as CASSGGWNQPQHF.

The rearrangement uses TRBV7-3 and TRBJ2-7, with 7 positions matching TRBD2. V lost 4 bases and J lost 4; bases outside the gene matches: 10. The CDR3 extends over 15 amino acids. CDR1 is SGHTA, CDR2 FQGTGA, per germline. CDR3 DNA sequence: TGTGCCAGCAGCTCCGTTAGGGGTAGCGGGTACGAGCAGTACTTC. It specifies CASSSVRGSGYEQYF. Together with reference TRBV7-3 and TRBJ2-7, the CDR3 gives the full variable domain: GAGVSQTPSNKVTEKGKYVELRCDPISGHTALYWYRQSLGQGPEFLIYFQGTGAADDSGLPNDRFFAVRPEGSVSTLKIQRTERGDSAVYLCASSSVRGSGYEQYFGPGTRLTVT.

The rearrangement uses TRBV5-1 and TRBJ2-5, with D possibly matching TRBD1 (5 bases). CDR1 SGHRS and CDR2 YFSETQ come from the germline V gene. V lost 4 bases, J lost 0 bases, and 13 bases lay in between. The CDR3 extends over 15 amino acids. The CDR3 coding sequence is TGCGCCAGCAGCACCCTGGGGCGGTACCAAGAGACCCAGTACTTC. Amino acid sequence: CASSTLGRYQETQYF.

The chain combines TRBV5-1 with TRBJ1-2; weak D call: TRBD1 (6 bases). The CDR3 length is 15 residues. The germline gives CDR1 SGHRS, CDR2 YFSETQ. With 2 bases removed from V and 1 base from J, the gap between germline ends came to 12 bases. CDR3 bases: TGCGCCAGCAGCTTCCGGGACACTTATAACTATGGCTACACCTTC. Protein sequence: CASSFRDTYNYGYTF.

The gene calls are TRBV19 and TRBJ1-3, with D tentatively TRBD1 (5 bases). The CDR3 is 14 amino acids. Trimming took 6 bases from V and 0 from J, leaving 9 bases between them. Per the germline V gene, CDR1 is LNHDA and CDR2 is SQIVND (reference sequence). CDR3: CASSHGGSGNTIYF. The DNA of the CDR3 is TGTGCCAGTAGCCACGGGGGCTCTGGAAACACCATATATTTT.

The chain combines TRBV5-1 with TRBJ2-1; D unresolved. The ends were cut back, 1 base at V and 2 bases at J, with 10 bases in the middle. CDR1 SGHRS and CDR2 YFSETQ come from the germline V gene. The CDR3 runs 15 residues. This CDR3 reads CASSLSGEAYNEQFF. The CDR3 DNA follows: TGCGCCAGCAGCTTGTCAGGCGAGGCCTACAATGAGCAGTTCTTC.

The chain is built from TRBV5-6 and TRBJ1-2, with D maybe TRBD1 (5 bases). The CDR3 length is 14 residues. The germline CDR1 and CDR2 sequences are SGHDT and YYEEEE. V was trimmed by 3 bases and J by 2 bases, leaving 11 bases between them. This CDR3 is CASSWGLRNYGYTF. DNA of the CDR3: TGTGCCAGCAGCTGGGGCTTGAGAAACTATGGCTACACCTTC. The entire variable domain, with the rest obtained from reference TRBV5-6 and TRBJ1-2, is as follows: DAGVTQSPTHLIKTRGQQVTLRCSPKSGHDTVSWYQQALGQGPQFIFQYYEEEERQRGNFPDRFSGHQFPNYSSELNVNALLLGDSALYLCASSWGLRNYGYTFGSGTRLTVV.

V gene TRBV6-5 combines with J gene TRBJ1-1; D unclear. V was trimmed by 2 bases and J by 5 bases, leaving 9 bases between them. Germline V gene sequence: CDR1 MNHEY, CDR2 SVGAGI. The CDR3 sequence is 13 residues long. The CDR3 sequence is CASSYAPRTEAFF. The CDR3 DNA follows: TGTGCCAGCAGTTACGCCCCCCGGACTGAAGCTTTCTTT.

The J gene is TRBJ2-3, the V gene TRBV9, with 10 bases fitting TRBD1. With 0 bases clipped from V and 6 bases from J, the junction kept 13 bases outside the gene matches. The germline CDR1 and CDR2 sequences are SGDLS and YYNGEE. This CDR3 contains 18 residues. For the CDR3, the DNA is TGTGCCAGCAGCGTAGACATCCGGAGGACAGGGGGTAGGGATACGCAGTATTTT. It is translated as CASSVDIRRTGGRDTQYF.

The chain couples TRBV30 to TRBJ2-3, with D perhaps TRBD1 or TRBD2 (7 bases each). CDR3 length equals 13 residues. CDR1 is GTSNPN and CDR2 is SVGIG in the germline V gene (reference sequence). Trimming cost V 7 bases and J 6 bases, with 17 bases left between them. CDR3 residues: CALEQGRGDTQYF. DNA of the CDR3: TGTGCCTTAGAACAGGGGCGGGGGGATACGCAGTATTTT.

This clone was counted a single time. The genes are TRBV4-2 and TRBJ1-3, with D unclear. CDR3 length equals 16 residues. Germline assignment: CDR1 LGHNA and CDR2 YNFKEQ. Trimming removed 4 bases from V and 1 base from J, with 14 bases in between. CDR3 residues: CASSPQRWQSGNTIYF. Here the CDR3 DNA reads TGTGCCAGCAGCCCTCAAAGGTGGCAGTCTGGAAACACCATATATTTT.

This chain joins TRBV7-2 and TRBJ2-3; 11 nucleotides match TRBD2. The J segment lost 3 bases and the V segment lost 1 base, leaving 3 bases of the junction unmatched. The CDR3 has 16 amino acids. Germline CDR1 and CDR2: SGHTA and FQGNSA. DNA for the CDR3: TGTGCCAGCAGCTTAGTAGCGGGGGGGTCGACAGATACGCAGTATTTT. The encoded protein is CASSLVAGGSTDTQYF.

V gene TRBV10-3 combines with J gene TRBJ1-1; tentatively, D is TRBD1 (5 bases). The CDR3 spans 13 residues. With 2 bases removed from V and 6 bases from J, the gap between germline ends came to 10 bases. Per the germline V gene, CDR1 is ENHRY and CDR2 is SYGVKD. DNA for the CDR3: TGTGCCATCAGTGAGACGCAGGGCGCTGAAGCTTTCTTT. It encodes CAISETQGAEAFF.

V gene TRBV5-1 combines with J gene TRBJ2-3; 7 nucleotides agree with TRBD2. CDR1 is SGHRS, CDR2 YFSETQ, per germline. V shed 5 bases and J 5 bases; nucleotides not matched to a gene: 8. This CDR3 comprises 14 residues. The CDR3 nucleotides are TGCGCCAGCAGGGCCCGTGCGGGGGAAGATACGCAGTATTTT. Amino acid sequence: CASRARAGEDTQYF.

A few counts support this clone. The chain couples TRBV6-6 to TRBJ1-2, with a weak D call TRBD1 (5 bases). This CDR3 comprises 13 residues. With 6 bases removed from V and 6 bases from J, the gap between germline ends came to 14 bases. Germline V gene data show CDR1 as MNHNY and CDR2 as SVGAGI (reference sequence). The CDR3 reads CASSHGTRDGYTF. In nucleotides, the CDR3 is TGTGCCAGCAGCCACGGGACCCGGGATGGCTACACCTTC.

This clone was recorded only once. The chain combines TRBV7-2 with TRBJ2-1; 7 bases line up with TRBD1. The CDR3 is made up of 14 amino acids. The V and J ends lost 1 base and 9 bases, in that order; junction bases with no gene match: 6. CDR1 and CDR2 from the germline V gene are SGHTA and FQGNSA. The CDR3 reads CASSLDYRGTEQFF. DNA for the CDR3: TGTGCCAGCAGCTTAGACTACAGGGGAACTGAGCAGTTCTTC. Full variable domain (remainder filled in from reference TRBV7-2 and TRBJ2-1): GAGVSQSPSNKVTEKGKDVELRCDPISGHTALYWYRQSLGQGLEFLIYFQGNSAPDKSGLPSDRFSAERTGGSVSTLTIQRTQQEDSAVYLCASSLDYRGTEQFFGPGTRLTVL.

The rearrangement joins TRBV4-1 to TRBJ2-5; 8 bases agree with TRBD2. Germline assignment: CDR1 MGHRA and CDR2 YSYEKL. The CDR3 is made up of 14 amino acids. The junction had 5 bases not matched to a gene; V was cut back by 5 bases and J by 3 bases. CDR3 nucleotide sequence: TGCGCCAGCAGCTCGGGACTAGGAAAAGAGACCCAGTACTTC. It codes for CASSSGLGKETQYF.

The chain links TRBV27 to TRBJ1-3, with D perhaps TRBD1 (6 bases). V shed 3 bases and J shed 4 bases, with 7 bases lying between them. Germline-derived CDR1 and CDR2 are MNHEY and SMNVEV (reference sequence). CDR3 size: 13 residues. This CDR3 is CASSFGQGNTIYF. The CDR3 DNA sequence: TGTGCCAGCAGTTTCGGACAGGGAAACACCATATATTTT.